Shown below are 32 T cell receptor beta chains from a single sample sequenced in a study of cytomegalovirus exposure and HLA in healthy donors. Produced via immunoSEQ multiplex PCR; TCRdb's table is partial and in-frame only. The sample lists tens of thousands of clones, 85% to 95% occurring once. The sequenced sample consisted of PBMCs. Receptors originate from a young man in good health and CMV-seronegative.

The chain joins TRBV27 to TRBJ1-1; 7 nucleotides agree with TRBD1. The CDR3 is 15 residues long. V lost 0 bases, J lost 5 bases, and 6 bases stayed unmatched. Germline loops: CDR1 MNHEY, CDR2 SMNVEV (reference sequence). The DNA of the CDR3 is TGTGCCAGCAGTTTATCCAAGACAGGGTTAACTGAAGCTTTCTTT. It is translated as CASSLSKTGLTEAFF.

The chain recombines TRBV11-2 with TRBJ1-4; D not certain. The length of the CDR3 is 15 residues. Trimming removed 4 bases at V and 0 bases at J, with 9 bases between. Per the germline V gene, CDR1 is SGHAT and CDR2 is FQNNGV. This chain's CDR3 is CASSSLLATNEKLFF. CDR3 coding DNA: TGTGCCAGCAGCTCCTTACTTGCAACTAATGAAAAACTGTTTTTT.

This rearrangement joins TRBV6-4 to TRBJ2-3, with TRBD2 identical over 10 bases. The CDR3 is 15 residues long. Germline V gives CDR1 MRHNA, CDR2 SNTAGT. V lost 3 bases to trimming and J lost 1 base; unmatched junction nucleotides: 1. DNA of the CDR3: TGTGCCAGCAGTGAAACTAGCGGGGGCACAGATACGCAGTATTTT. Translated: CASSETSGGTDTQYF.

V and J are TRBV4-1 and TRBJ2-3; possibly TRBD1 for D (5 bases). Per germline, CDR1 MGHRA and CDR2 YSYEKL. The length of the CDR3 is 16 residues. With 0 bases removed from V and 2 bases from J, the gap between germline ends came to 12 bases. In DNA, the CDR3 is TGCGCCAGCAGCCAAGACGTCAGGGCTCCCACAGATACGCAGTATTTT. It translates to CASSQDVRAPTDTQYF.

The chain recombines TRBV5-4 with TRBJ2-7, with 9 nucleotides matching TRBD2. The J segment lost 6 bases and the V segment lost 0 bases, leaving 10 bases of the junction unmatched. The CDR3 totals 16 residues. The germline V gene has CDR1 SGHNT and CDR2 YYREEE (reference sequence). CDR3 nucleotide sequence: TGTGCCAGCAGCTTGGCCGGGGTAGCGGGAGTTAGCGAGCAGTACTTC. It encodes CASSLAGVAGVSEQYF. Using reference TRBV5-4 and TRBJ2-7 for the parts outside the CDR3, the full variable domain is ETGVTQSPTHLIKTRGQQVTLRCSSQSGHNTVSWYQQALGQGPQFIFQYYREEENGRGNFPPRFSGLQFPNYSSELNVNALELDDSALYLCASSLAGVAGVSEQYFGPGTRLTVT.

The chain joins TRBV7-9 to TRBJ2-5; 10 bases are a match to TRBD1. Germline V gene data show CDR1 as SEHNR and CDR2 as FQNEAQ (reference sequence). After removal of 2 bases from V and 6 bases from J, the junction contained 12 bases not matched to a gene. The CDR3 is 17 residues long. The CDR3 reads CASSLSPPGQGSKTQYF. The CDR3 DNA reads TGTGCCAGCAGCTTATCTCCCCCGGGACAGGGGAGCAAGACCCAGTACTTC. The full variable domain, rest sourced from reference TRBV7-9 and TRBJ2-5, is DTGVSQNPRHKITKRGQNVTFRCDPISEHNRLYWYRQTLGQGPEFLTYFQNEAQLEKSRLLSDRFSAERPKGSFSTLEIQRTEQGDSAMYLCASSLSPPGQGSKTQYFGPGTRLLVL.

The chain combines TRBV30 with TRBJ2-7; a weak D match, TRBD1 (6 bases). From germline, CDR1 is GTSNPN and CDR2 SVGIG (reference sequence). V lost 0 bases and J 9 bases, leaving 15 bases between the germline ends. The CDR3 sequence is 13 residues long. This CDR3 is CAWSVGQGIGQYF. CDR3 DNA sequence: TGTGCCTGGAGTGTAGGGCAGGGGATAGGGCAGTACTTC.

V usage is TRBV30 and J usage is TRBJ2-1; a possible D gene is TRBD1 (6 bases). Looked up from germline, CDR1 is GTSNPN and CDR2 is SVGIG (reference sequence). V was clipped by 0 bases and J by 6 bases, with 12 bases between them. CDR3 length equals 14 residues. The CDR3 region is CAWSVRRGTNEQFF. The CDR3 nucleotides read TGTGCCTGGAGTGTACGTAGGGGGACCAATGAGCAGTTCTTC.

V usage is TRBV27 and J usage is TRBJ2-7; TRBD1 matches at 7 bases. The CDR3 runs 15 residues. Germline V gene lookup returns CDR1 MNHEY and CDR2 SMNVEV (reference sequence). After removal of 3 bases from V and 2 bases from J, the junction contained 7 bases not matched to a gene. The CDR3: CASSFKQGQTYEQYF. CDR3 DNA: TGTGCCAGCAGTTTTAAGCAGGGACAGACCTACGAGCAGTACTTC.

This chain uses TRBV19 with TRBJ1-5; TRBD1 matches 7 bases. V shed 6 bases, J shed 3 bases, and the junction held 8 bases outside the gene matches. From germline, CDR1 is LNHDA and CDR2 SQIVND (reference sequence). The CDR3 length is 15 residues. CDR3 coding DNA: TGTGCCAGTAGACAGACAGGGACCTTCAATCAGCCCCAGCATTTT. This translates into CASRQTGTFNQPQHF.

This clone was found once. The CDR3: CASTFDRGARAWEEEKLFF. CDR3 nucleotides: TGTGCCAGCACCTTTGACAGGGGCGCACGTGCCTGGGAGGAGGAAAAACTGTTTTTT. The chain couples TRBV28 to TRBJ1-4; 8 bases agree with TRBD1. Germline values: CDR1 MDHEN, CDR2 SYDVKM. The CDR3 has 19 residues. The V and J ends lost 7 bases and 8 bases, in that order; junction bases with no gene match: 24.

The chain is built from TRBV7-3 and TRBJ2-5; TRBD2 might be the D (6 bases). CDR1 is SGHTA, CDR2 FQGTGA, per germline. This CDR3 spans 13 amino acids. The ends were cut back, 8 bases at V and 5 bases at J, with 15 bases in the middle. CDR3 protein: CASALASTETQYF. The CDR3 nucleotides are TGTGCCAGCGCACTAGCTAGCACGGAGACCCAGTACTTC.

The V gene is TRBV28, the J gene TRBJ1-2, with 9 positions matching TRBD1. Trimming took 4 bases from V and 8 from J; bases not matched to a gene: 8. Germline V gene lookup returns CDR1 MDHEN and CDR2 SYDVKM. The CDR3 covers 14 residues. In DNA, the CDR3 is TGTGCCAGCAGTTCCCCGGGACAGGGCACCGGCTACACCTTC. Its translation: CASSSPGQGTGYTF.

This chain's CDR3 is CASSESTDYEQFF. The CDR3 DNA reads as TGCGCCAGCAGTGAGTCGACAGACTATGAGCAGTTCTTC. The V and J genes are TRBV10-1 and TRBJ2-1; possible D gene TRBD1, 5 bases. This CDR3 contains 13 residues. Germline CDR1 is WNHNN and CDR2 is SYGVQD (reference sequence). The V gene lost 0 bases and the J gene lost 8 bases, with 8 bases spanning the gap.

The chain joins TRBV5-1 to TRBJ2-5; 10 bases are a match to TRBD2. Germline trimming cut 3 bases from V and 5 bases from J; bases unmatched to any gene: 7. Germline lookup yields CDR1 SGHRS and CDR2 YFSETQ. The CDR3 has 15 residues. The CDR3 protein is CASSWSGRASETQYF. The CDR3 nucleotides read TGCGCCAGCAGCTGGAGCGGGAGGGCCTCGGAGACCCAGTACTTC.

The V call is TRBV7-9, the J call TRBJ2-7, with TRBD1 matching 7 bases. The V and J ends lost 5 bases and 12 bases, in that order; junction bases with no gene match: 13. Germline-derived CDR1 and CDR2 are SEHNR and FQNEAQ (reference sequence). There are 13 residues in the CDR3. The CDR3 DNA sequence: TGTGCCAGCAGCCCCACGGCCGCGACAGGGCTGTACTTC. This encodes CASSPTAATGLYF.

The chain uses TRBV7-2 and TRBJ2-3, with D unresolved. The ends were cut back, 1 base at V and 6 bases at J, with 11 bases in the middle. This CDR3 comprises 14 residues. Germline assignment: CDR1 SGHTA and CDR2 FQGNSA. CDR3 sequence (DNA): TGTGCCAGCAGCTTAGTGGGCTCGCCCGATACGCAGTATTTT. It codes for CASSLVGSPDTQYF.

This clone was seen only once. The chain links TRBV7-2 to TRBJ2-2; TRBD2 matches 11 bases. The germline gives CDR1 SGHTA, CDR2 FQGNSA. The CDR3 contains 14 residues. The ends lost 7 bases at V and 6 bases at J; junction bases unmatched: 4. The CDR3: CASTTGLAAGELFF. The CDR3 nucleotides read TGTGCCAGCACCACGGGACTAGCGGCCGGGGAGCTGTTTTTT. Combining the CDR3 with reference TRBV7-2 and TRBJ2-2 gives the whole variable domain GAGVSQSPSNKVTEKGKDVELRCDPISGHTALYWYRQSLGQGLEFLIYFQGNSAPDKSGLPSDRFSAERTGGSVSTLTIQRTQQEDSAVYLCASTTGLAAGELFFGEGSRLTVL.

The chain is built from TRBV7-2 and TRBJ2-3; 8 nucleotides agree with TRBD1. The ends lost 7 bases at V and 1 base at J; junction bases unmatched: 1. The CDR3 extends over 13 amino acids. The germline CDR1 and CDR2 sequences are SGHTA and FQGNSA. The CDR3 sequence: CASKTGGTDTQYF. The CDR3 DNA reads as TGTGCCAGCAAGACAGGGGGCACAGATACGCAGTATTTT.

The V and J genes are TRBV29-1 and TRBJ1-1; TRBD1 is a possible D gene (5 bases). This CDR3 region has 14 residues. Germline V CDR1 and CDR2: SQVTM, ANQGSEA. Trimming stripped 1 base from V and 0 bases from J, with 9 bases between. CDR3 nucleotide sequence: TGCAGCGTTGAAGTGGTGACAGTGAACACTGAAGCTTTCTTT. Protein product: CSVEVVTVNTEAFF.

This chain connects TRBV18 to TRBJ1-2; 8 bases map to TRBD1. V was clipped by 2 bases and J by 8 bases; unmatched bases: 7. Germline loops: CDR1 KGHSH, CDR2 LQKENI. The CDR3 has 14 amino acids. CDR3 sequence: CASSPGDRGSGYTF. The CDR3 nucleotides read TGTGCCAGCTCACCAGGCGACAGGGGTTCAGGCTACACCTTC.

The V and J genes are TRBV5-4 and TRBJ2-2, with D possibly being TRBD1 (5 bases). V dropped 0 bases and J dropped 4 bases, with 13 bases sitting between them. Germline V CDR1 and CDR2: SGHNT, YYREEE (reference sequence). The CDR3 spans 16 residues. CDR3 in DNA: TGTGCCAGCAGCTTGGGCAAGGGGATGGGCACCGGGGAGCTGTTTTTT. Residues: CASSLGKGMGTGELFF.

This sequence joins TRBV10-3 and TRBJ2-1, with a tentative D call TRBD2 (6 bases). The germline CDR1 and CDR2 sequences are ENHRY and SYGVKD. Trimming shortened V by 0 bases and J by 7 bases, and 19 bases separated the two germline ends. This CDR3 has 17 amino acids. The DNA for the CDR3 is TGTGCCATCAGTGAGTCGGGATTGGGGGGAGTAAAGAATGAGCAGTTCTTC. This sequence encodes CAISESGLGGVKNEQFF.

Only one count was recorded for this clone. The V gene is TRBV6-4, the J gene TRBJ1-4, with TRBD1 matching 7 bases. V lost 9 bases to trimming and J lost 0 bases; unmatched junction nucleotides: 7. Germline V CDR1 and CDR2: MRHNA, SNTAGT. The CDR3 runs 15 residues. In DNA form, the CDR3 reads TGTGCCAGTCCGCAGGGGGTGTCAACTAATGAAAAACTGTTTTTT. Its translation: CASPQGVSTNEKLFF.

The rearrangement joins TRBV6-5 to TRBJ1-1; no clear D gene. V dropped 6 bases and J dropped 11 bases, with 19 bases sitting between them. Germline V CDR1 and CDR2: MNHEY, SVGAGI. The CDR3 is made up of 13 amino acids. As DNA, the CDR3 is TGTGCCAGCAGCCCTTTGGAGGCCGGAGAGGCTTTCTTT. Amino acid sequence: CASSPLEAGEAFF.

The CDR3 protein is CASREGGPSGMREQFF. For the CDR3, the DNA is TGTGCCAGCAGAGAAGGGGGCCCTAGCGGGATGCGGGAGCAGTTCTTC. This rearrangement joins TRBV7-9 to TRBJ2-1, with 9 bases that match TRBD2. CDR3 length equals 16 residues. The V gene's germline CDR1 is SEHNR and CDR2 FQNEAQ (reference sequence). V gave up 6 bases and J gave up 10 bases; unmatched junction bases: 16.

This sequence joins TRBV28 and TRBJ1-1, with a weak D call TRBD1 (5 bases). The V and J ends lost 6 bases and 0 bases respectively, with 8 bases between them. CDR3 size: 13 residues. The germline V gene encodes CDR1 MDHEN and CDR2 SYDVKM. CDR3 DNA: TGTGCCAGCAGGACGGACATGAACACTGAAGCTTTCTTT. Its protein is CASRTDMNTEAFF.

This chain uses TRBV4-1 with TRBJ1-2; D may be TRBD1 (5 bases). The V end lost 0 bases, the J end lost 2 bases, and 7 bases lay between the germline ends. CDR1 MGHRA and CDR2 YSYEKL come from the germline V gene. The CDR3 sequence is 14 residues long. DNA for the CDR3: TGCGCCAGCAGCCAAGATCGACAGAACTATGGCTACACCTTC. This gives the protein CASSQDRQNYGYTF.

J is TRBJ1-1 and V is TRBV6-4; 7 bases line up with TRBD1. Trimming removed 3 bases from V and 4 bases from J; junction bases left unmatched: 2. The CDR3 is 13 residues long. Germline CDR1 MRHNA, CDR2 SNTAGT. In nucleotides, the CDR3 is TGTGCCAGCAGTGAACAGGGGAGCACTGAAGCTTTCTTT. Its protein product is CASSEQGSTEAFF.

The chain is built from TRBV6-4 and TRBJ2-1, with a tentative D call TRBD1 (6 bases). This CDR3 has 16 residues. V gave up 5 bases and J gave up 6 bases, with 20 bases separating them. Germline V gene data show CDR1 as MRHNA and CDR2 as SNTAGT. The DNA of the CDR3 is TGTGCCAGCAGTACACAGGGTACAGCGATTATCAATGAGCAGTTCTTC. It translates to CASSTQGTAIINEQFF.

This chain joins TRBV7-9 and TRBJ2-5; D remains unclear. Trimming pared 2 bases from V and 5 bases from J, leaving 9 bases between. This CDR3 has 13 residues. From germline, CDR1 is SEHNR and CDR2 FQNEAQ (reference sequence). CDR3 sequence (DNA): TGTGCCAGCAGCTTAAAGAGATCGGAGACCCAGTACTTC. It is translated as CASSLKRSETQYF.

The chain recombines TRBV18 with TRBJ1-4; D possibly corresponds to TRBD1 (5 bases). Trimming took off 0 bases at V and 7 bases at J, with 12 bases between the two ends. The CDR3 sequence is 15 residues long. Germline V gene data show CDR1 as KGHSH and CDR2 as LQKENI. The DNA for the CDR3 is TGTGCCAGCTCACCACCATGGGGGGAAGGTGAAAAACTGTTTTTT. Amino acid sequence: CASSPPWGEGEKLFF.